The clone carrying this TCR beta chain was counted ten times or more. TCRdb re-called the 5' RACE reads through MiXCR, storing one row per CDR3 protein. Among some 150,000 distinct CDR3 sequences listed, roughly 4.1% were seen once. Someone pulled total RNA out of unfractionated whole blood. The record originates from a study of human T cells and chemical hapten exposure. Trimming removed 3 bases at V and 4 bases at J, with 11 bases between. The germline V gene has CDR1 SGDLS and CDR2 YYNGEE. The CDR3 is made up of 14 amino acids. This TCR derives from a female donor in good health. The V call is TRBV9, the J call TRBJ1-3; D uncertain. CDR3 region: CASSARTAGNTIYF. In nucleotides, the CDR3 is TGTGCCAGCAGCGCACGCACAGCGGGAAACACCATATATTTT. The full variable domain, rest sourced from reference TRBV9 and TRBJ1-3, is DSGVTQTPKHLITATGQRVTLRCSPRSGDLSVYWYQQSLDQGLQFLIQYYNGEERAKGNILERFSAQQFPDLHSELNLSSLELGDSALYFCASSARTAGNTIYFGEGSWLTVV.